This T cell receptor (beta chain) was found in a study of T cells after yellow fever vaccination. The CDR3 loop spans 15 amino acids. Trimming cost V 3 bases and J 0 bases; bases outside gene matches: 2. The germline V gene encodes CDR1 SGHRS and CDR2 YFSETQ. The study made its TCR cDNA through 5'RACE template switching. That step introduced a universal primer site along with UMIs. TCRdb used MiXCR to reprocess the 5' RACE reads, holding one entry per CDR3 protein. The sample includes roughly 140,000 distinct CDR3 sequences, 7.7% seen only once; the top ten take less than 0.95%. This clonotype was seen many times. Its target is not known. The study, taken as a whole, reports: It was a weaker secondary response, yet one that peaked faster, at day 5 versus 15. Abundant bulk-population clonotypes could contaminate the FACS-sorted repertoires.

The sample in question was CD4+ T cells sorted from PBMCs, obtained 5 days after the yellow fever booster vaccination. The chain joins TRBV5-1 to TRBJ2-3; 9 bases align to TRBD2. The sequence was collected from a man between 25 and 39 years old who received the YFV17D yellow fever vaccine. CDR3 amino acids: CASSSGLASTDTQYF. Written as DNA, the CDR3 is TGCGCCAGCAGCTCTGGACTAGCGAGCACAGATACGCAGTATTTT.